This T cell receptor beta chain was captured in a study of T cells in Graves' hyperthyroidism and ophthalmopathy (dated by TCRdb to the late 2010s). About the full investigation: To identify TCR V-J signatures that set the groups apart, the researchers used a discovery cohort of about a hundred patients, made up of roughly 40 with Graves' ophthalmopathy and 57 with stable Graves' hyperthyroidism. Once sampling was done, hyperthyroidism patients were given methimazole at a starting dose of 30 mg daily, whereas ophthalmopathy patients were given high-dose intravenous methylprednisolone. The paper describes TCR Vbeta CDR3 sequencing of about 140 peripheral blood samples, made up of fewer than 50 ophthalmopathy patients, 70 to 80 hyperthyroidism patients and 17 progressor patients. Prospective prediction of ophthalmopathy was tested in an independent validation cohort of approximately 19 hyperthyroidism patients and 15 to 17 patients who later progressed to ophthalmopathy. Thyroid tissue and blood T-cell repertoires from six or seven Graves' hyperthyroidism patients were also compared in the study. The roughly 100 discovery patients were randomly divided into training and test sets at a 7:3 ratio. The full study reports these points: Most expanded thyroid clonotypes (frequency above 0.001) were also detected in blood, suggesting blood repertoires may reflect thyroid immune responses. Ophthalmopathy was separated from stable hyperthyroidism by a 13 V-J signature model, with about 86% sensitivity and about 84% specificity obtained in cross-validation and 80%/75% obtained in testing. Sample size was not statistically predetermined, and blinding of investigators to group allocation was not performed. In validation, the model predicted progression to ophthalmopathy a median of 6.5 months before onset, with about 70% sensitivity and almost 75% specificity.

The TCR beta CDR3 regions were amplified from the RNA transcripts. For the first round of RT-PCR on the TCR CDR3, the HTBI primer set was used together with the Qiagen OneStep RT-PCR kit. The libraries were constructed in a second round of multiplex PCR and then size-selected and purified. Libraries were sequenced paired-end with 100 bp reads on an Illumina HiSeq2000. In the source study's methods: Raw data were processed with SOAPnuke, discarding reads with adapters, uncalled bases, mean Phred below 15, or no exact constant-primer or identifier match. High-quality paired reads were merged using COPE v1.2.5, and each unique nucleotide sequence was defined as a clonotype. MiTCR v1.1 was used to align clonotypes to the IMGT TRBV, TRBD and TRBJ reference segments. Only V-J combinations with frequency above 0.0001, covering approximately 99% of repertoires, were analysed. The TCS score was defined as F50 (clonal expansion) divided by E x V (chaos), with BLOSUM62-based TCRdist calculated between CDR3 peptides within each V-J. Welch's t-statistics and random forest reduced approximately 520 V-J features to around 14, which were used in a naive Bayes classifier (R e1071). Thyroid-blood repertoire similarity was quantified with the Morisita-Horn index. TCRdb redid the processing of the public reads, applying fastp at Q25 and MiXCR, and retained in-frame beta chains. Rows are unified per CDR3 protein, each entry keeping the most common DNA and genes. The V and J calls reflect TCRdb's pipeline rather than the authors' work. The sample table holds approximately 510,000 distinct CDR3 sequences, of which around 43% were seen once. About 43% of the sample goes to the ten largest clones.

The CDR3 goes from the cysteine to the phenylalanine over 13 residues. The DNA shown is the 39-base CDR3, in frame from base 1. Between the V and J ends, shortened by 7 bases and 4 bases respectively, the junction contains 14 bases. The germline V gene sets CDR1 to SNHLY and CDR2 to FYNNEI. This clonotype was seen many times. It has no known antigen specificity. No much larger clone exists at a distance of one base, and base qualities are not known. The study excluded patients with uncontrolled infections, other autoimmune diseases, pregnancy or lactation. Clinical symptoms, serum thyroxine and TRAb, thyroid ultrasound, and orbital computed tomography formed the basis for the diagnoses. Trizol reagent was used to extract total RNA, and RNA quality was then checked on an Agilent 2100 Bioanalyzer.

The receptor was isolated from an adult woman with Graves' disease, either hyperthyroidism or ophthalmopathy (not recorded which). Recombination connected TRBV2 to TRBJ2-7; a tentative D match to TRBD2 spans 6 bases. The specimen was peripheral blood or thyroid tissue (not recorded which). CDR3 sequence: CASKWDFRYEQYF. The DNA sequence is given as TGTGCCAGCAAGTGGGACTTCCGTTACGAGCAGTACTTC.